A selection of T cell receptor beta chains follows, all from one sample in a study of PD-L1 blockade in urothelial cancer. Repertoires were generated with immunoSEQ multiplex PCR, while TCRdb's copy carries only in-frame clones and drops some. In the table there are some 76,000 clones, 85% to 90% of which are singletons. Sequencing used PBMCs, obtained around atezolizumab (anti-PD-L1) treatment. These receptor sequences come from a man aged 55 to 70 with urothelial cancer. The CDR3 runs from the conserved cysteine through the conserved F or W. D genes are given only for firm matches. The size of a clone is reported for some rows only, either as once, few or many, or as a class for expanded clones.

TRBV15	TRBJ2-1	TRBD2	-	CATSRTSGNSYNEQFF	TGTGCCACCAGCAGGACTAGCGGTAACTCCTACAATGAGCAGTTCTTC
TRBV19	TRBJ2-5	TRBD2	-	CASSSRGLAGGSQETQYF	TGTGCCAGTAGTTCCCGAGGACTAGCGGGGGGCTCACAAGAGACCCAGTACTTC
TRBV14	TRBJ2-1	TRBD2	-	CASSQVSGKGQFF	TGTGCCAGCAGCCAGGTTAGCGGGAAGGGGCAGTTCTTC
TRBV7-9	TRBJ2-2	-	-	CASSLGEAGELFF	TGTGCCAGCAGCTTAGGGGAGGCCGGGGAGCTGTTTTTT
TRBV6-6	TRBJ2-2	TRBD2	-	CASTLAGAGELFF	TGTGCCAGCACCTTAGCGGGGGCCGGGGAGCTGTTTTTT
TRBV19	TRBJ2-5	TRBD2	-	CASSIGAGLAGGPGSFQYF	TGTGCCAGTAGTATAGGTGCGGGACTAGCGGGGGGTCCCGGCAGTTTCCAGTACTTC
TRBV2	TRBJ1-2	TRBD1	-	CASRADRDYGYTF	TGTGCCAGCAGAGCGGACAGGGACTATGGCTACACCTTC
TRBV6-1	TRBJ2-7	-	-	CASSSNYEQYF	TGTGCCAGCAGTTCAAACTACGAGCAGTACTTC
TRBV28	TRBJ1-5	-	-	CASSSRGLSNQPQHF	TGTGCCAGCAGTTCCAGGGGCCTGAGCAATCAGCCCCAGCATTTT
TRBV5-1	TRBJ1-1	-	once	CASSLVVGGHTEAFF	TGCGCCAGCAGCTTGGTAGTGGGAGGACACACTGAAGCTTTCTTT
TRBV19	TRBJ2-3	-	-	CASSMAHTQYF	TGTGCCAGTAGTATGGCCCATACGCAGTATTTT
TRBV7-9	TRBJ1-5	-	few	CASSLDSRRHQPQHF	TGTGCCAGCAGCTTAGACAGCCGACGCCATCAGCCCCAGCATTTT
TRBV28	TRBJ2-5	-	-	CASNSLGRLGTQYF	TGTGCCAGCAATTCGTTGGGGAGGTTGGGGACCCAGTACTTC
TRBV5-5	TRBJ2-7	-	-	CASSLSQGPYEQYF	TGTGCCAGCAGCTTGTCTCAGGGGCCCTACGAGCAGTACTTC
TRBV12-5	TRBJ2-5	-	-	CASGPSGDAEETQYF	TGTGCTAGTGGGCCGTCCGGGGATGCCGAAGAGACCCAGTACTTC
TRBV19	TRBJ2-5	TRBD1	once	CASSIRGTGGLETQYF	TGTGCCAGTAGTATCCGAGGGACAGGGGGCTTGGAGACCCAGTACTTC
TRBV7-2	TRBJ2-3	TRBD2	-	CASSLVGLAGKDTQYF	TGTGCCAGCAGCTTGGTTGGACTAGCGGGAAAAGATACGCAGTATTTT
TRBV9	TRBJ1-3	TRBD1	-	CASSVLPGQGTSGNTIYF	TGTGCCAGCAGCGTACTCCCGGGACAGGGAACCTCTGGAAACACCATATATTTT
TRBV10-1	TRBJ2-1	TRBD2	-	CASSGTSGAREQFF	TGCGCCAGCAGTGGGACTAGCGGGGCCAGGGAGCAGTTCTTC
TRBV29-1	TRBJ2-7	TRBD1	once	CSATRTGGGSEQYF	TGCAGCGCAACTAGGACAGGGGGAGGCTCCGAGCAGTACTTC
TRBV11-1	TRBJ2-1	-	-	CASSLGGPQEQFF	TGTGCCAGCAGTTTAGGGGGGCCCCAGGAGCAGTTCTTC
TRBV7-3	TRBJ2-3	TRBD2	-	CASSLTTSSRTDTQYF	TGTGCCAGCAGCTTAACGACTAGCTCACGCACAGATACGCAGTATTTT
TRBV9	TRBJ2-1	TRBD2	few	CASSVGLAGVGEQFF	TGTGCCAGCAGCGTAGGACTAGCGGGAGTGGGTGAGCAGTTCTTC
TRBV7-9	TRBJ2-1	TRBD2	-	CASSLGLAGGDEQFF	TGTGCCAGCAGCTTAGGACTAGCGGGAGGAGATGAGCAGTTCTTC
TRBV7-2	TRBJ2-2	TRBD2	-	CASSGTSGRGGELFF	TGTGCCAGCAGCGGGACTAGCGGGAGGGGCGGGGAGCTGTTTTTT
TRBV5-4	TRBJ1-1	-	-	CASSGTGMRNTEAFF	TGTGCCAGCAGCGGAACAGGAATGAGGAACACTGAAGCTTTCTTT
TRBV19	TRBJ1-2	TRBD1	once	CASKPGGFYGYTF	TGTGCCAGTAAACCAGGGGGCTTCTATGGCTACACCTTC
TRBV5-1	TRBJ2-3	TRBD2	-	CASSRGGATDTQYF	TGCGCCAGCAGCCGGGGGGGCGCGACAGATACGCAGTATTTT